This record covers a single T cell receptor (beta chain). Its antigen is currently unknown. These data originate in a study of cytomegalovirus exposure and HLA in healthy donors. Study at large: Early release data held about 85 million unique TCRs from HLA-typed donors.

General study findings and limits: Later analysis found that TCR beta chains associated with HLA were more clonally expanded than other, equally common chains. The only immune exposure information that was available was CMV serostatus. In vitro experiments confirmed that three CMV-associated chains were specific for CMV antigens.

The CDR3 is made up of 16 amino acids. CDR1 and CDR2 from the germline V gene are SGHRS and YFSETQ. Losses at the gene ends were 4 bases for V and 0 bases for J; bases not matched to a gene: 7. PCR involved 60 Vbeta and 13 Jbeta primers. Data came from immunoSEQ multiplex PCR; TCRdb stores just in-frame clones and leaves some out. The sample carries around 130,000 clones, about three quarters recorded once. The sequence came from a human donor in good health. Material for sequencing was PBMCs. The rearrangement uses TRBV5-1 and TRBJ2-1, with 7 bases that match TRBD2. The CDR3 loop reads CASSGGEGGSYNEQFF. The CDR3 DNA reads TGCGCCAGCAGCGGGGGGGAGGGCGGCTCCTACAATGAGCAGTTCTTC.